This entry lists 12 T cell receptor beta chains sequenced from one sample in a study of blood T cell repertoires in COVID-19. Clones were read by immunoSEQ multiplex PCR, and TCRdb kept only the in-frame ones, dropping some. The data show 95,000 or so clones, 81% seen once. The sequenced material came from peripheral blood. The origin of the receptors is an elderly man with active or convalescent COVID-19.

The rearrangement uses TRBV7-3 and TRBJ1-1; D is uncertain. V was pared by 0 bases and J by 5 bases, with 10 bases between. Germline V gene lookup returns CDR1 SGHTA and CDR2 FQGTGA. The CDR3 is 14 residues long. The CDR3 DNA is TGTGCCAGCAGCTTAACGGCCGGAGGGACTGAAGCTTTCTTT. Protein: CASSLTAGGTEAFF.

The genes are TRBV19 and TRBJ2-7; TRBD2 matches 10 bases. CDR3 length equals 15 residues. The V gene's germline CDR1 is LNHDA and CDR2 SQIVND (reference sequence). Losses at the gene ends were 5 bases for V and 2 bases for J; bases not matched to a gene: 6. CDR3 sequence: CASSSRLAGPYEQYF. The CDR3 bases are TGTGCCAGTAGTTCACGACTAGCGGGCCCCTACGAGCAGTACTTC.

The CDR3 loop is CAISTGGGDFSGELFF. DNA of the CDR3: TGTGCCATCTCGACAGGGGGCGGGGATTTTTCCGGGGAGCTGTTTTTT. V gene TRBV19 combines with J gene TRBJ2-2; TRBD1 matches 10 bases. The CDR3 covers 16 residues. V dropped 10 bases and J dropped 6; count of bases not matched to a gene: 14. Per germline, CDR1 LNHDA and CDR2 SQIVND (reference sequence).

The V and J genes are TRBV7-2 and TRBJ2-3, with TRBD2 matching over 10 bases. The trim removed 5 bases at V and 4 bases at J, leaving 15 bases unmatched. Looked up from germline, CDR1 is SGHTA and CDR2 is FQGNSA. The CDR3 spans 18 residues. This CDR3 reads CASSPPRGSGGASDTQYF. The CDR3 DNA reads TGTGCCAGCAGCCCGCCCCGTGGGAGCGGGGGGGCTTCAGATACGCAGTATTTT. Filled out from reference TRBV7-2 and TRBJ2-3, the complete variable domain reads GAGVSQSPSNKVTEKGKDVELRCDPISGHTALYWYRQSLGQGLEFLIYFQGNSAPDKSGLPSDRFSAERTGGSVSTLTIQRTQQEDSAVYLCASSPPRGSGGASDTQYFGPGTRLTVL.

The rearrangement uses TRBV29-1 and TRBJ2-1; D unclear. The V gene lost 4 bases and the J gene lost 3 bases, with 13 bases spanning the gap. Germline V gene sequence: CDR1 SQVTM, CDR2 ANQGSEA. The CDR3 consists of 14 residues. DNA for the CDR3: TGCAGCGTTGTTACGGGTTCCTACTACAATGAGCAGTTCTTC. Residues: CSVVTGSYYNEQFF.

This clone was detected only a few times. Different DNA sequences within this sample yield the same CDR3. This chain connects TRBV9 to TRBJ1-3, with D hard to call. The V gene lost 4 bases and the J gene lost 4 bases, with 6 bases spanning the gap. The CDR3 consists of 12 residues. Germline V gene lookup returns CDR1 SGDLS and CDR2 YYNGEE. The CDR3 region has the DNA TGTGCCAGCAGCCCTCGGGGAAACACCATATATTTT. The encoded protein is CASSPRGNTIYF.

The chain carries TRBV5-6 and TRBJ1-2, with TRBD1 identical over 8 bases. Germline loops: CDR1 SGHDT, CDR2 YYEEEE. The CDR3 extends over 14 amino acids. The V segment lost 4 bases and the J segment 4 bases; nucleotides outside the gene matches: 6. CDR3 in DNA: TGTGCCAGCAGCGGGGACAGGTGGGGCTATGGCTACACCTTC. Amino acids: CASSGDRWGYGYTF.

The chain links TRBV6-1 to TRBJ1-2; D uncertain. Germline loops: CDR1 MNHNS, CDR2 SASEGT. CDR3 length: 13 amino acids. The V gene lost 3 bases and the J gene lost 8 bases, with 13 bases spanning the gap. This CDR3 is CASSDRSPRGYTF. Written as DNA, the CDR3 is TGTGCCAGCAGTGATCGGAGTCCTAGGGGCTACACCTTC.

This chain's CDR3 is CAISEYGGGLNEQYF. DNA for the CDR3: TGTGCCATCAGTGAATATGGCGGGGGATTAAACGAGCAGTACTTC. This chain links TRBV10-3 with TRBJ2-7; 7 nucleotides align to TRBD2. J gave up 5 bases and V 3 bases, and 10 bases lay outside the gene matches. This CDR3 comprises 15 residues. Looked up from germline, CDR1 is ENHRY and CDR2 is SYGVKD.

The J gene is TRBJ1-1, the V gene TRBV27; TRBD1 matches 7 bases. Germline V gene data show CDR1 as MNHEY and CDR2 as SMNVEV (reference sequence). The CDR3 contains 16 residues. With 5 bases clipped from V and 1 base from J, the junction kept 10 bases outside the gene matches. CDR3 protein: CASSIIQGLPNTEAFF. DNA for the CDR3: TGTGCCAGCAGTATCATACAGGGGCTGCCGAACACTGAAGCTTTCTTT.

The CDR3 region has the DNA TGTGCCAGCAGCCAAGTTCGTCAGCGCTCTGGAAACACCATATATTTT. This sequence encodes CASSQVRQRSGNTIYF. The chain has TRBV14 and TRBJ1-3; no clear D gene. V was trimmed by 1 base and J by 0 bases, leaving 10 bases between them. The CDR3 consists of 16 residues. Germline loops: CDR1 SGHDN, CDR2 FVKESK.

The gene calls are TRBV4-1 and TRBJ1-2; the match to TRBD1 covers 9 bases. Germline lookup yields CDR1 MGHRA and CDR2 YSYEKL. The length of the CDR3 is 18 residues. The ends lost 4 bases at V and 1 base at J; junction bases unmatched: 13. The CDR3 protein is CASSPHRGQGSDNYGYTF. The CDR3 coding sequence is TGCGCCAGCAGCCCCCACCGCGGACAGGGGAGTGATAACTATGGCTACACCTTC.